A selection of T cell receptor beta chains follows, all from one sample in a study of regulatory T cells in long-lasting Graves disease. TCRdb re-called the multiplex PCR reads through MiXCR, storing one row per CDR3 protein. The repertoire holds about 440,000 distinct CDR3 sequences, with 15% as singletons. These data were also filed under a second study, of T cells in Graves' hyperthyroidism and ophthalmopathy.

The sequenced sample was peripheral blood mononuclear cells (PBMCs), obtained at new diagnosis, from a patient treated with antithyroid drugs. Receptors were obtained from a woman aged 25 to 39 with Graves disease. CDR3s include the opening cysteine and the closing phenylalanine or tryptophan. The D gene is left open where the match is weak. Size tells how often a clone was seen (once, few, many) or the class of an expanded clone, and some rows leave it out.

>few|TRBD1|TRBJ1-6|13|TRBV2
CARKQGANSPLHF
TGTGCCAGAAAACAGGGGGCTAATTCACCCCTCCACTTT
>few|.|TRBJ2-2|14|TRBV30
CAWSVRGFTGELFF
TGTGCCTGGAGTGTTCGGGGATTCACCGGGGAGCTGTTTTTT
>.|.|TRBJ2-2|16|TRBV29-1
CSVLSSRSRNTGELFF
TGCAGCGTGCTCTCTAGCAGGTCACGAAACACCGGGGAGCTGTTTTTT
>many|.|TRBJ2-1|13|TRBV11-3
CASSFPYSNEQFF
TGTGCCAGCAGCTTCCCCTACTCGAATGAGCAGTTCTTC
>.|TRBD2|TRBJ2-1|14|TRBV24-1
CATSDWASGNEQFF
TGTGCCACCAGTGATTGGGCTAGCGGCAATGAGCAGTTCTTC
>many|.|TRBJ1-2|14|TRBV19
CASSAGPTDYGYTF
TGTGCCAGTAGTGCCGGACCAACGGACTATGGCTACACCTTC
>.|.|TRBJ2-5|13|TRBV24-1
CATSDPSEETQYF
TGTGCCACCAGTGACCCGTCAGAAGAGACCCAGTACTTC
>many|.|TRBJ2-7|11|TRBV27
CASKGTYEQYF
TGTGCCAGTAAAGGCACCTACGAGCAGTACTTC
>many|.|TRBJ2-3|12|TRBV5-6
CASSLDAREKYF
TGTGCCAGCAGCTTGGATGCCAGGGAAAAGTATTTT
>many|.|TRBJ1-2|13|TRBV24-1
CATSDLAFYGYTF
TGTGCCACCAGTGATTTGGCCTTCTATGGCTACACCTTC
>few|TRBD2|TRBJ2-7|15|TRBV5-1
CASSLAPAGNYEQYF
TGCGCCAGCAGCCTCGCGCCAGCGGGAAACTACGAGCAGTACTTC
>many|TRBD1|TRBJ2-5|15|TRBV29-1
CSVGLYTGAQETQYF
TGCAGCGTTGGCCTTTACACAGGGGCTCAAGAGACCCAGTACTTC
>many|.|TRBJ1-1|18|TRBV5-1
CASSPETVRLKTNTEAFF
TGCGCCAGCAGCCCCGAGACGGTCCGACTCAAGACGAACACTGAAGCTTTCTTT
>many|TRBD2|TRBJ2-1|17|TRBV20-1
CSARDARLAGSSNEQFF
TGCAGTGCTAGAGATGCCCGACTAGCGGGATCTTCCAATGAGCAGTTCTTC
>many|TRBD2|TRBJ2-2|16|TRBV10-3
CAISPRLAGGAGELFF
TGTGCCATCAGTCCACGACTAGCGGGAGGGGCCGGGGAGCTGTTTTTT
>few|TRBD2|TRBJ2-1|15|TRBV27
CASCSSSGRGNEQFF
TGTGCCAGCTGCTCTTCTAGCGGGAGAGGCAATGAGCAGTTCTTC
>few|.|TRBJ2-3|15|TRBV9
CASSAYEGLADTQYF
TGTGCCAGCAGCGCCTACGAAGGGTTGGCAGATACGCAGTATTTT
>many|TRBD1|TRBJ2-1|16|TRBV13
CASSLVRTGSYNEQFF
TGTGCCAGCAGCTTAGTCCGGACAGGGTCCTACAATGAGCAGTTCTTC
>.|.|TRBJ1-2|13|TRBV30
CAWSPPSMYGYTF
TGTGCCTGGAGTCCACCCAGTATGTATGGCTACACCTTC
>many|.|TRBJ2-5|15|TRBV5-4
CASSYQGVWCETQYF
TGTGCCAGCAGCTACCAGGGCGTATGGTGCGAGACCCAGTACTTC
>many|TRBD2|TRBJ2-7|12|TRBV27
CASGLAVYEQYF
TGTGCCAGTGGACTAGCTGTCTACGAGCAGTACTTC
>.|.|TRBJ2-6|15|TRBV2
CAIRDVASGADVLTF
TGTGCCATCCGGGACGTTGCCTCTGGGGCCGACGTCCTGACTTTC
>few|.|TRBJ2-3|15|TRBV7-3
CASSRGGSSTDTQYF
TGTGCCAGCAGCCGGGGCGGATCTAGCACAGATACGCAGTATTTT
>few|TRBD1|TRBJ1-6|20|TRBV4-1
CASSQDRADRGFSYNSPLHF
TGCGCCAGCAGCCAAGATCGCGCGGACAGGGGATTCTCCTATAATTCACCCCTCCACTTT
>many|.|TRBJ1-1|16|TRBV5-1
CASSPLLSRENTEAFF
TGCGCCAGCAGCCCGCTCTTAAGTAGAGAGAACACTGAAGCTTTCTTT
>few|.|TRBJ1-2|14|TRBV5-1
CASSLVQGGNGYTF
TGCGCCAGCAGCTTGGTACAGGGAGGTAATGGCTACACCTTC
>many|.|TRBJ2-3|15|TRBV13
CASSSRLAPRDTQYF
TGTGCCAGCAGCTCCAGGTTAGCTCCGAGAGATACGCAGTATTTT
>.|TRBD2|TRBJ2-1|18|TRBV19
CASSIPAGGASSYNEQFF
TGTGCCAGTAGTATACCAGCGGGGGGAGCTAGCTCCTACAATGAGCAGTTCTTC
>few|TRBD1|TRBJ1-2|17|TRBV18
CASSPPGKGALIYGYTF
TGTGCCAGCTCACCACCTGGGAAGGGGGCGTTAATCTATGGCTACACCTTC
>many|TRBD2|TRBJ2-1|17|TRBV19
CASSPWTSGRSYNEQFF
TGTGCCAGTAGTCCATGGACTAGCGGGAGATCCTACAATGAGCAGTTCTTC
>many|TRBD2|TRBJ2-1|13|TRBV28
CASSLAGPTGRFF
TGTGCCAGCAGCCTAGCGGGGCCTACAGGGCGGTTCTTC
>.|.|TRBJ2-7|15|TRBV7-9
CASSPPWGPSYEQYF
TGTGCCAGCAGCCCCCCCTGGGGCCCCTCCTACGAGCAGTACTTC
>few|.|TRBJ2-4|16|TRBV19
CASSPDPGLGENIQYF
TGTGCCAGTAGTCCTGATCCGGGACTCGGCGAAAACATTCAGTACTTC
>.|.|TRBJ2-1|15|TRBV5-1
CASSLPSGKYNEQFF
TGCGCCAGCAGCTTGCCCAGCGGAAAATACAATGAGCAGTTCTTC
>few|.|TRBJ2-5|15|TRBV2
CASSARDSAWETQYF
TGTGCCAGCAGTGCACGGGACTCCGCTTGGGAGACCCAGTACTTC
>few|TRBD2|TRBJ2-1|17|TRBV5-1
CASSWLLAGGVDNEQFF
TGCGCCAGCAGCTGGCTACTAGCGGGAGGGGTAGACAATGAGCAGTTCTTC
>few|.|TRBJ1-2|15|TRBV27
CASSIRAFSTGGYTF
TGTGCCAGCAGTATCCGGGCCTTCTCCACGGGGGGCTACACCTTC
>many|.|TRBJ2-7|11|TRBV20-1
CSARVGYEQYF
TGCAGTGCTAGAGTGGGATACGAGCAGTACTTC
>.|.|TRBJ2-3|13|TRBV20-1
CSARDLRTDTQYF
TGCAGTGCTAGAGATCTGAGGACAGATACGCAGTATTTT
>many|TRBD2|TRBJ2-1|19|TRBV6-2/TRBV6-3
CASSDAGVGSGTPDNEQFF
TGTGCCAGCAGCGACGCTGGGGTCGGAAGCGGGACTCCGGACAATGAGCAGTTCTTC
>many|.|TRBJ2-1|15|TRBV7-9
CASSPSSGAYNEQFF
TGTGCCAGCAGCCCCTCAAGTGGGGCCTACAATGAGCAGTTCTTC
>few|.|TRBJ1-4|15|TRBV30
CAWTGTDSGGEKLFF
TGTGCCTGGACGGGGACGGACTCGGGGGGTGAAAAACTGTTTTTT
>few|.|TRBJ1-5|15|TRBV3-1
CASSQDRHSNQPQHF
TGTGCCAGCAGCCAAGATAGGCATAGCAATCAGCCCCAGCATTTT
>many|.|TRBJ1-5|14|TRBV5-1
CASSLPGPNQPQHF
TGCGCCAGCAGCTTGCCAGGGCCCAATCAGCCCCAGCATTTT
>.|.|TRBJ2-7|12|TRBV5-6
CASSSSQYEQYF
TGTGCCAGCAGCTCTAGTCAATACGAGCAGTACTTC
>.|TRBD2|TRBJ2-3|15|TRBV20-1
CSASLWEGLTDTQYF
TGCAGTGCTAGTCTTTGGGAGGGCCTTACAGATACGCAGTATTTT
>few|.|TRBJ2-3|14|TRBV28
CASSPGQTTDTQYF
TGTGCCAGCAGTCCTGGACAGACCACAGATACGCAGTATTTT
>few|.|TRBJ1-2|13|TRBV27
CASSYRANYGYTF
TGTGCCAGCAGCTACAGGGCGAACTATGGCTACACCTTC
>.|TRBD2|TRBJ2-7|15|TRBV27
CASSLEALAGAEQYF
TGTGCCAGCAGCCTAGAGGCACTAGCGGGAGCCGAGCAGTACTTC
>few|.|TRBJ2-2|14|TRBV10-1
CATSGNSNTGELFF
TGCGCCACCTCCGGGAACTCGAACACCGGGGAGCTGTTTTTT
>many|.|TRBJ2-7|12|TRBV11-2
CASSLSRAEQYF
TGTGCCAGCAGCTTATCCCGGGCCGAGCAGTACTTC
>.|.|TRBJ1-3|12|TRBV29-1
CSVETGGNTIYF
TGCAGCGTTGAAACAGGGGGAAACACCATATATTTT
>many|TRBD2|TRBJ2-1|17|TRBV7-2
CASSLALRGLAAYPQFF
TGTGCCAGCAGCTTAGCGCTAAGGGGACTAGCGGCTTACCCCCAGTTCTTC